The subject of this entry is one T cell receptor (beta chain). Trimming took 2 bases from V and 4 from J, leaving 11 bases between them. This CDR3 has 14 amino acids. Germline-derived CDR1 and CDR2 are SGHAT and FQNNGV. This entry comes from a study of control samples from healthy donors and cancer patients. Produced via immunoSEQ multiplex PCR; TCRdb's table is partial and in-frame only. Found here are 26,000 or so clones, 91% of them singletons; the top ten hold less than 15%. The TCR originated in a man aged 45-65 years with lung cancer. The J gene is TRBJ2-5, the V gene TRBV11-2; weak D call: TRBD1 (5 bases). Sequencing was performed on PBMCs. CDR3 loop: CASSLPGSRETQYF. CDR3 coding DNA: TGTGCCAGCAGCTTACCAGGGTCTCGAGAGACCCAGTACTTC.